This T cell receptor (beta chain) was sequenced for a study of blood T cell repertoires in COVID-19. Assay: immunoSEQ multiplex PCR; the TCRdb copy retains only in-frame clones and omits some. This sample carries about 160,000 clones, around 82% of them seen once, and the ten largest clones take 13% to 15%. V shed 6 bases and J shed 5 bases, with 16 bases lying between them. CDR1 and CDR2 from the germline V gene are MNHEY and SVGAGI. The CDR3 is 14 amino acids. The specimen sequenced was peripheral blood. The sequence derives from a human donor with acute or convalescent COVID-19. The donor label of this sample is uncertain. This chain links TRBV6-5 with TRBJ1-2; a weak D match, TRBD1 (5 bases). The CDR3 spells CASSAGGTWYGYTF. DNA for the CDR3: TGTGCCAGCAGCGCCGGAGGGACTTGGTATGGCTACACCTTC.